This TCR beta chain was captured in a study of T cells after posttransplantation cyclophosphamide. Overall study results and limits: Later blood repertoires were often dominated by clones from the donor CD8+ memory compartment.

Germline V lookup: CDR1 GTSNPN, CDR2 SVGIG (reference sequence). Germline trimming cut 2 bases from V and 6 bases from J; bases unmatched to any gene: 10. The length of the CDR3 is 16 residues. Assay: immunoSEQ multiplex PCR; the TCRdb copy retains only in-frame clones and omits some. This repertoire holds over 25,000 clones, and none appear only once. This clone was observed at least ten times. Its antigen remains unidentified. Sequences were obtained from PBMCs. V is TRBV30 and J is TRBJ2-7; 13 positions agree with TRBD2. This clonotype was obtained from a woman between 55 and 75 years old in good health, CMV-negative, and a related stem cell transplant donor. The CDR3 sequence is CAWSPTTSGGAREQYF. Here the CDR3 DNA reads TGTGCCTGGAGTCCGACCACTAGCGGGGGGGCTCGCGAGCAGTACTTC.